A single sample gave rise to the 30 T cell receptor beta chains below, sequenced in a study of T cells in localized non-small cell lung cancer. Profiled with immunoSEQ multiplex PCR; TCRdb holds only in-frame clones, not every one. The table records under 6,500 clones, 33% of them present only once. Material: lung tumor tissue, obtained before any cancer treatment. The receptors shown here come from a female donor at least 60 years old with stage I lung adenocarcinoma.

This rearrangement joins TRBV6-7 to TRBJ1-1; maybe TRBD1 (6 bases). TRBV6-7 qualifies as an ORF whose function is uncertain. The ends were cut back, 6 bases at V and 8 bases at J, with 13 bases in the middle. The CDR3 runs to 12 residues. CDR3 in amino acids: CASSQGSPEAFF. CDR3 DNA: TGTGCCAGCAGCCAGGGGAGTCCCGAAGCTTTCTTT.

This clone came up a few times. The rearrangement uses TRBV4-1 and TRBJ2-2; D unclear. This CDR3 contains 16 residues. V shed 1 base and J shed 7 bases, with 16 bases lying between them. The germline gives CDR1 MGHRA, CDR2 YSYEKL. The CDR3 here is CASSQAVRTPSGELFF. The CDR3, as DNA: TGCGCCAGCAGCCAAGCCGTGCGGACGCCGAGCGGGGAGCTGTTTTTT.

The V gene is TRBV19, the J gene TRBJ2-3, with 9 bases matching TRBD2. The CDR3 has 16 amino acids. Germline loops: CDR1 LNHDA, CDR2 SQIVND (reference sequence). J was trimmed by 2 bases and V by 3 bases; bases with no gene match: 6. DNA of the CDR3: TGTGCCAGTAGTATCGGTAGCGGGGGTGCCACAGATACGCAGTATTTT. Protein: CASSIGSGGATDTQYF.

The chain has TRBV5-1 and TRBJ1-2; 12 positions agree with TRBD1. CDR3 size: 15 residues. The trim removed 0 bases at V and 8 bases at J, leaving 5 bases unmatched. CDR1 and CDR2 (germline): SGHRS, YFSETQ. DNA for the CDR3: TGCGCCAGCAGCTTGGAGGGACAGGGGGCGAGGGGCTACACCTTC. Encoded protein: CASSLEGQGARGYTF.

The J gene is TRBJ1-3, the V gene TRBV29-1; possibly TRBD1 for D (5 bases). This CDR3 is built from 12 residues. The germline V gene has CDR1 SQVTM and CDR2 ANQGSEA. V shed 4 bases and J shed 4 bases, with 8 bases lying between them. The CDR3 region is CSVATVGNTIYF. The CDR3 DNA is TGCAGCGTTGCGACAGTAGGAAACACCATATATTTT.

The chain combines TRBV5-1 with TRBJ2-1; 12 bases line up with TRBD2. The CDR3 consists of 17 residues. V was clipped by 0 bases and J by 8 bases; unmatched bases: 9. CDR1 is SGHRS, CDR2 YFSETQ, per germline. This CDR3 reads CASSLAGTSGGTDEQFF. DNA of the CDR3: TGCGCCAGCAGCTTGGCCGGCACTAGCGGGGGGACGGATGAGCAGTTCTTC.

This clone showed up just a few times. This sequence joins TRBV6-8 and TRBJ2-6; D unclear. Trimming left V 6 bases short and J 2 bases short, with 8 bases between. This CDR3 region has 14 residues. Germline V gene sequence: CDR1 MNHGY, CDR2 SAAAGT. CDR3 in amino acids: CASRGAAGANVLTF. The CDR3 DNA reads as TGTGCCAGCAGAGGCGCGGCTGGGGCCAACGTCCTGACTTTC.

The chain links TRBV19 to TRBJ2-4; TRBD1 aligns across 9 bases. CDR3 size: 15 residues. Germline CDR1 is LNHDA and CDR2 is SQIVND (reference sequence). Trimming cost V 4 bases and J 5 bases; bases outside gene matches: 6. The CDR3 is CASSTQTGGQNIQYF. The CDR3 nucleotides read TGTGCCAGTAGTACTCAAACAGGGGGCCAAAACATTCAGTACTTC.

This clone appeared a single time. The chain recombines TRBV6-8 with TRBJ1-2; D remains unclear. The CDR3 loop spans 14 amino acids. Germline lookup yields CDR1 MNHGY and CDR2 SAAAGT. V gave up 1 base and J gave up 6 bases, with 12 bases separating them. CDR3 nucleotide sequence: TGTGCCAGCAGTTACTTCCCCATAATAGATGGCTACACCTTC. Translating it yields CASSYFPIIDGYTF.

This chain links TRBV6-8 with TRBJ1-2; D uncertain. In germline, CDR1 is MNHGY, CDR2 SAAAGT. The V end was cut by 6 bases, the J end by 4 bases, with 18 bases between. There are 15 residues in the CDR3. The CDR3 loop reads CASSQPPVRVYGYTF. DNA for the CDR3: TGTGCCAGCAGCCAGCCCCCGGTTCGGGTCTATGGCTACACCTTC.

The rearrangement joins TRBV29-1 to TRBJ2-7, with D possibly TRBD1 on 6 matching bases. The germline gives CDR1 SQVTM, CDR2 ANQGSEA. This CDR3 spans 12 amino acids. V was cut by 7 bases and J by 10 bases, with 20 bases left in between. The CDR3 DNA reads as TGCAGCGCACGGGGACAATCCAGCCGACAGTACTTC. As protein: CSARGQSSRQYF.

The chain is built from TRBV10-2 and TRBJ2-1; D is unclear. Between the trimmed V and J ends, which lost 4 bases and 6 bases, there was a span of 10 bases. Germline V gives CDR1 WSHSY, CDR2 SAAADI. The CDR3 totals 13 residues. CDR3 in DNA: TGCGCCAGCAGTGCCCTACCGGGCAATGAGCAGTTCTTC. Its protein product is CASSALPGNEQFF.

This clone turned up a few times. The V gene is TRBV28, the J gene TRBJ2-5, with D uncertain. The ends were cut back, 1 base at V and 1 base at J, with 7 bases in the middle. The CDR3 is made up of 14 amino acids. Germline V gene data show CDR1 as MDHEN and CDR2 as SYDVKM. The CDR3 DNA reads TGTGCCAGCAGTTTATACGACCTCCAAGAGACCCAGTACTTC. Translating gives CASSLYDLQETQYF. The entire variable domain, with the rest obtained from reference TRBV28 and TRBJ2-5, is as follows: DVKVTQSSRYLVKRTGEKVFLECVQDMDHENMFWYRQDPGLGLRLIYFSYDVKMKEKGDIPEGYSVSREKKERFSLILESASTNQTSMYLCASSLYDLQETQYFGPGTRLLVL.

V and J are TRBV10-2 and TRBJ1-1, with a weak D call TRBD1 (6 bases). There are 13 residues in the CDR3. V gave up 6 bases and J gave up 3 bases, with 11 bases separating them. CDR1 WSHSY and CDR2 SAAADI come from the germline V gene. The CDR3 sequence: CASRPGEYTEAFF. The DNA for the CDR3 is TGCGCCAGCAGACCAGGGGAGTACACTGAAGCTTTCTTT.

This clone came up a few times. The V call is TRBV1, the J call TRBJ2-3; TRBD1 is taken as the D call from the table, unchecked against the DNA. TRBV1 is a known pseudogene. The CDR3 runs to 17 residues. The CDR3 protein is CASSHWGRDRDTDTQYF. The CDR3 nucleotides are TGCGCCAGCAGCCATTGGGGGAGGGACAGGGACACAGATACGCAGTATTTT.

This clone appeared once. The V and J genes are TRBV30 and TRBJ2-1; 9 positions agree with TRBD1. V trimming: 0 bases; J trimming: 3 bases; junction bases outside the gene matches: 0. There are 14 residues in the CDR3. From germline, CDR1 is GTSNPN and CDR2 SVGIG (reference sequence). CDR3 sequence (DNA): TGTGCCTGGAGTGTGGGACAGGGCTACAATGAGCAGTTCTTC. This encodes CAWSVGQGYNEQFF.

The chain uses TRBV28 and TRBJ2-3, with 7 bases that match TRBD1. V gave up 5 bases and J gave up 3 bases; unmatched junction bases: 8. Germline CDR1 is MDHEN and CDR2 is SYDVKM. There are 15 residues in the CDR3. CDR3 sequence reads: CASSPPDRMTDTQYF. Written as DNA, the CDR3 is TGTGCCAGCAGTCCCCCGGACAGGATGACAGATACGCAGTATTTT.

The J gene is TRBJ2-5, the V gene TRBV19; D remains ambiguous. V lost 5 bases to trimming and J lost 5 bases, with 12 bases between them. Germline values: CDR1 LNHDA, CDR2 SQIVND (reference sequence). CDR3 length: 13 residues. The CDR3 region is CASSESRWETQYF. CDR3 coding DNA: TGTGCCAGTAGTGAGTCCCGGTGGGAGACCCAGTACTTC.

V and J are TRBV30 and TRBJ1-6; 7 positions agree with TRBD1. V lost 3 bases to trimming and J lost 9 bases; unmatched junction nucleotides: 17. This CDR3 is 17 amino acids long. Germline loops: CDR1 GTSNPN, CDR2 SVGIG (reference sequence). The CDR3 loop reads CAWSVRRGGTVGSPLHF. The CDR3 region has the DNA TGTGCCTGGAGCGTAAGGAGAGGGGGGACAGTTGGTTCACCCCTCCACTTT.

The V and J genes are TRBV9 and TRBJ1-1; D possibly corresponds to TRBD1 (6 bases). This CDR3 is 14 amino acids long. Trimming took 1 base from V and 4 from J, leaving 11 bases between them. From germline, CDR1 is SGDLS and CDR2 YYNGEE. CDR3 DNA sequence: TGTGCCAGCAGCGTAAGGGGGGCAGGCACTGAAGCTTTCTTT. Its protein is CASSVRGAGTEAFF.

This clone is termed large (0.1 to 1%). The chain uses TRBV11-3 and TRBJ2-2, with D tentatively TRBD2 (5 bases). Germline CDR1 SGHNT, CDR2 YENEEA. V gave up 3 bases and J gave up 1 base, with 9 bases separating them. CDR3 length: 15 amino acids. CDR3 sequence (DNA): TGTGCCAGCAGCTTTACGGGAATGAACACCGGGGAGCTGTTTTTT. Its translation is CASSFTGMNTGELFF.

This clone was counted a few times. The chain links TRBV11-3 to TRBJ1-4, with a weak D call TRBD1 (5 bases). The CDR3 totals 18 residues. Germline V gene data show CDR1 as SGHNT and CDR2 as YENEEA. V was shortened by 5 bases and J by 8 bases, with 27 bases between the two germline ends. Here the CDR3 reads CASSPMGGAQIRKEKLFF. In DNA form, the CDR3 reads TGTGCCAGCAGCCCTATGGGAGGGGCACAGATTCGCAAGGAAAAACTGTTTTTT.

This chain joins TRBV28 and TRBJ2-2; possible D gene TRBD2, 5 bases. CDR1 and CDR2 (germline): MDHEN, SYDVKM. The ends were cut back, 2 bases at V and 4 bases at J, with 14 bases in the middle. The CDR3 length is 16 residues. The CDR3 sequence: CASSLNPRAGTGELFF. The DNA for the CDR3 is TGTGCCAGCAGTTTAAACCCCCGCGCGGGCACCGGGGAGCTGTTTTTT.

This clone was seen only a few times. J is TRBJ2-5 and V is TRBV1; TRBD2 is the table's D call, not checked against the DNA. TRBV1 is a documented pseudogene. CDR3 length: 17 residues. The CDR3 DNA is TGCGCCAGCAGCCTCCAGCCGACTAGCGGGGGGCAAGAGACCCAGTACTTC. It yields the protein CASSLQPTSGGQETQYF.

The rearrangement uses TRBV11-3 and TRBJ1-1; 9 bases agree with TRBD1. CDR3 length: 15 amino acids. The V gene's germline CDR1 is SGHNT and CDR2 YENEEA. The junction had 10 bases not matched to a gene; V was cut back by 5 bases and J by 6 bases. CDR3 loop: CASSQLGQGRPEAFF. The CDR3 nucleotides are TGTGCCAGCAGCCAACTCGGACAGGGGCGGCCTGAAGCTTTCTTT. Filled out from reference TRBV11-3 and TRBJ1-1, the complete variable domain reads EAGVVQSPRYKIIEKKQPVAFWCNPISGHNTLYWYLQNLGQGPELLIRYENEEAVDDSQLPKDRFSAERLKGVDSTLKIQPAELGDSAVYLCASSQLGQGRPEAFFGQGTRLTVV.

The chain links TRBV7-2 to TRBJ2-5, with 14 nucleotides matching TRBD2. The germline gives CDR1 SGHTA, CDR2 FQGNSA. V lost 4 bases to trimming and J lost 1 base; unmatched junction nucleotides: 2. This CDR3 region has 16 residues. CDR3 loop: CASSSGLAGAQETQYF. For the CDR3, the DNA is TGTGCCAGCAGCTCGGGACTAGCGGGGGCCCAAGAGACCCAGTACTTC.

A few counts support this clone. The chain is built from TRBV30 and TRBJ1-4; D ambiguous. Trimming removed 3 bases at V and 7 bases at J, with 21 bases between. Germline-derived CDR1 and CDR2 are GTSNPN and SVGIG (reference sequence). The length of the CDR3 is 16 residues. CDR3: CAWRKRAGAFGEKLFF. The CDR3 coding sequence is TGTGCCTGGAGAAAAAGGGCAGGTGCTTTTGGTGAAAAACTGTTTTTT. Supplemented by reference TRBV30 and TRBJ1-4, the full variable domain reads SQTIHQWPATLVQPVGSPLSLECTVEGTSNPNLYWYRQAAGRGLQLLFYSVGIGQISSEVPQNLSASRPQDRQFILSSKKLLLSDSGFYLCAWRKRAGAFGEKLFFGSGTQLSVL.

V gene TRBV6-8 combines with J gene TRBJ1-6, with D unresolved. V lost 6 bases and J lost 7, with 16 bases in between. The CDR3 runs to 15 residues. The V gene's germline CDR1 is MNHGY and CDR2 SAAAGT. The CDR3 nucleotides are TGTGCCAGCAGCCCGCGCGGCGCCCCCAATTCACCCCTCCACTTT. Protein: CASSPRGAPNSPLHF.

This chain joins TRBV18 and TRBJ1-3; tentatively, D is TRBD1 (5 bases). Germline-derived CDR1 and CDR2 are KGHSH and LQKENI. This CDR3 has 15 amino acids. V lost 4 bases, J lost 2 bases, and 12 bases lay in between. CDR3 protein: CASSRTGTAGNTIYF. The CDR3 DNA is TGTGCCAGCTCACGTACCGGGACCGCTGGAAACACCATATATTTT.

This clone was found a few times. The chain is built from TRBV25-1 and TRBJ1-3; the D gene is possibly TRBD1 (5 bases). Germline assignment: CDR1 MGHDK and CDR2 SYGVNS. V lost 1 base and J 0 bases, leaving 7 bases between the germline ends. The CDR3 spans 15 residues. The CDR3 region has the DNA TGTGCCAGCAGTGAATGGGGGAGCTCTGGAAACACCATATATTTT. Translating gives CASSEWGSSGNTIYF.